This is a list of T cell receptor beta chains from one sample in a study of T cell changes during pregnancy in multiple sclerosis. The assay was immunoSEQ multiplex PCR, and TCRdb's table has in-frame clones only and misses some. The data contain about 86,000 clones, around 90% of them singletons. The sequencing here drew on peripheral blood, taken in the first trimester of pregnancy. These TCRs come from a female donor in good health, enrolled as a control in a pregnancy study. Each CDR3 is given with its conserved first and last residue. A D gene is named only where the DNA matches it firmly. Only some rows state a clone size, as once, few, many or a class for expanded clones.

abundance,v_gene,j_gene,d_gene,CDR3nt,CDR3aa
once,TRBV4-2,TRBJ2-3,-,TGTGCCAGCAGTCGATCTATAGCTAGCACAGATACGCAGTATTTT,CASSRSIASTDTQYF
-,TRBV6-5,TRBJ1-2,-,TGTGCCAGCAGTTCGCAGGGTCTGGCCCATGGCTACACCTTC,CASSSQGLAHGYTF
once,TRBV7-9,TRBJ2-1,TRBD2,TGTGCCAGCAGCTCAATAGCGGGGAGCTCCTACAATGAGCAGTTCTTC,CASSSIAGSSYNEQFF
once,TRBV2,TRBJ2-3,-,TGTGCCAGCAGACGAGGCTCAGATACGCAGTATTTT,CASRRGSDTQYF
-,TRBV4-3,TRBJ1-2,-,TGCGCCAGCAGCCAAGCTACTTCGGACATCTCCTTCTATGGCTACACCTTC,CASSQATSDISFYGYTF
-,TRBV5-1,TRBJ1-4,TRBD1,TGCGCCAGCAGCTTTTCGACAGGGGGCTCCGAAAAACTGTTTTTT,CASSFSTGGSEKLFF
-,TRBV7-2,TRBJ2-7,TRBD1,TGTGCCAGCAGCTTAGAGCAGGGGGCCTCCTACGAGCAGTACTTC,CASSLEQGASYEQYF
-,TRBV10-3,TRBJ2-3,-,TGTGCCATCAGTGGGGAGACAGGCTCCACAGATACGCAGTATTTT,CAISGETGSTDTQYF
-,TRBV7-9,TRBJ2-1,TRBD1,TGTGCCAGCAGCAGGACAGGATCTACCTACAATGAGCAGTTCTTC,CASSRTGSTYNEQFF
-,TRBV14,TRBJ1-4,-,TGTGCCAGCAGCCAAGCACAGAGAACTAATGAAAAACTGTTTTTT,CASSQAQRTNEKLFF
once,TRBV6-6,TRBJ2-1,-,TGTGCCAGCAGTTACTTCTTTCTGAATGAGCAGTTCTTC,CASSYFFLNEQFF
-,TRBV19,TRBJ2-7,TRBD1,TGTGCCAGTAGTGAGGGGGCGAGAAACGAGCAGTACTTC,CASSEGARNEQYF
-,TRBV18,TRBJ2-1,-,TGTGCCAGCTCACCCGGGGGTTCCTACAATGAGCAGTTCTTC,CASSPGGSYNEQFF
-,TRBV4-3,TRBJ1-6,TRBD1,TGCGCCAGGATGGACAGGCAACCTTCACCCCTCCACTTT,CARMDRQPSPLHF
-,TRBV6-6,TRBJ1-1,-,TGTGCCATCGGAAGACAGGAAAACACTGAAGCTTTCTTT,CAIGRQENTEAFF
-,TRBV11-3,TRBJ1-1,-,TGTGCCAGCAGCGACGGGGGGGGCACTGAAGCTTTCTTT,CASSDGGGTEAFF
-,TRBV5-8,TRBJ1-5,TRBD1,TGTGCCAGCAGCTTAGGAACAGGGGGCGCAGATCAGCCCCAGCATTTT,CASSLGTGGADQPQHF
-,TRBV6-5,TRBJ1-1,-,TGTGCCAGCAGTTACTCCCTCTTGGCGGACACTGAAGCTTTCTTT,CASSYSLLADTEAFF
-,TRBV7-8,TRBJ2-2,-,TGTGCCAGCCAACAGGGTAGTACCGGGGAGCTGTTTTTT,CASQQGSTGELFF
-,TRBV28,TRBJ2-3,TRBD1,TGTGCCAGCAGTTTATCCCCAGGGGGAGCAGATACGCAGTATTTT,CASSLSPGGADTQYF
-,TRBV5-1,TRBJ2-7,-,TGCGCCAGCAGCTTGCTGGGACTGAACTACGAGCAGTACTTC,CASSLLGLNYEQYF
-,TRBV6-5,TRBJ2-1,-,TGTGCCAGCCGAGGGAGAGCGACTGAGCAGTTCTTC,CASRGRATEQFF
-,TRBV7-9,TRBJ1-5,TRBD1,TGTGCCAGCAGCCACGGGGACAGGGCTTTCAATCAGCCCCAGCATTTT,CASSHGDRAFNQPQHF
-,TRBV7-6,TRBJ1-5,TRBD1,TGTGCCAGCAGCTTAGGGACAGGGATAAATCAGCCCCAGCATTTT,CASSLGTGINQPQHF
-,TRBV6-5,TRBJ1-1,-,TGTGCCAGCAGGAAACAGGGGAACACTGAAGCTTTCTTT,CASRKQGNTEAFF
-,TRBV7-2,TRBJ1-6,-,TGTGCCAGCAGCTTACCCCCGGGGAGGACCGCACCCCTCCACTTT,CASSLPPGRTAPLHF
few,TRBV30,TRBJ1-2,-,TGTGCCTGGAGCGCCGTCGGGGAAAGCTACACCTTC,CAWSAVGESYTF
-,TRBV9,TRBJ2-3,TRBD1,TGTGCCAGCAGCGCCGGGACAGTACTCACAGATACGCAGTATTTT,CASSAGTVLTDTQYF
-,TRBV18,TRBJ1-1,TRBD1,TGTGCCAGCTCGCGACAGGGACTTTCCACTGAAGCTTTCTTT,CASSRQGLSTEAFF
-,TRBV14,TRBJ2-6,-,TGTGCCAGCAGCCATCATGGACAGCTCTCTGGGGCCAACGTCCTGACTTTC,CASSHHGQLSGANVLTF
-,TRBV18,TRBJ2-3,TRBD2,TGTGCCAGCTCACGGACTAGAGGAGATACGCAGTATTTT,CASSRTRGDTQYF
-,TRBV7-3,TRBJ2-2,-,TGTGCCAGCAGTCTTCAATCGGGAGCCGGGGAGCTGTTTTTT,CASSLQSGAGELFF
-,TRBV7-9,TRBJ1-2,TRBD1,TGTGCCAGCAGCTCGAGGGGGCCGAACTATGGCTACACCTTC,CASSSRGPNYGYTF
-,TRBV14,TRBJ2-7,-,TGTGCCAGCAGCCAAACGGGTCGTAGGGCTTTAGGGGCCGAGCAGTACTTC,CASSQTGRRALGAEQYF
-,TRBV4-3,TRBJ2-3,-,TGCGCCAGCAGCCAAGAAGGGGGTAACACAGATACGCAGTATTTT,CASSQEGGNTDTQYF
once,TRBV2,TRBJ2-3,-,TGTGCCAGCGTGGAGGGGAGAGATACGCAGTATTTT,CASVEGRDTQYF
once,TRBV5-1,TRBJ2-1,TRBD1,TGCGCCAGCAGCTTGGCCGTTGCAGGGGGTGGCAATGAGCAGTTCTTC,CASSLAVAGGGNEQFF
-,TRBV7-9,TRBJ1-4,TRBD1,TGTGCCAGCAGCCCCTACGAGACAGGGGAGAGCAATGAAAAACTGTTTTTT,CASSPYETGESNEKLFF
-,TRBV6-1,TRBJ2-1,-,TGTGCCAGCAGACTACACACAGGGAAGAGGAATGAGCAGTTCTTC,CASRLHTGKRNEQFF
once,TRBV11-3,TRBJ2-1,TRBD2,TGTGCCAGCAGCTTAGGGGGGGGATTCGAGTTCTTC,CASSLGGGFEFF
-,TRBV29-1,TRBJ2-6,TRBD1,TGCAGCGTGAGGACAGGAGACTCTGGGGCCAACGTCCTGACTTTC,CSVRTGDSGANVLTF
-,TRBV10-3,TRBJ1-4,-,TGTGCCATCAAAGGAGGTGTAGGGGAAAAACTGTTTTTT,CAIKGGVGEKLFF
-,TRBV6-5,TRBJ2-1,TRBD1,TGTGCCAGCAGTCGGGACAGGGGTGTCTACAATGAGCAGTTCTTC,CASSRDRGVYNEQFF
-,TRBV14,TRBJ2-5,-,TGTGCCAGCAGCCAACTAGGTGATGAAGAGACCCAGTACTTC,CASSQLGDEETQYF
once,TRBV10-3,TRBJ1-2,TRBD1,TGTGCCACCCGGACAGGGGGAAATGACTATGGCTACACCTTC,CATRTGGNDYGYTF
-,TRBV6-5,TRBJ1-2,TRBD1,TGTGCCAGCAGGGAGACAGGGCGATATGGCTACACCTTC,CASRETGRYGYTF
once,TRBV6-5,TRBJ2-3,-,TGTGCCAGCAGTTACGGCCGCAGCACAGATACGCAGTATTTT,CASSYGRSTDTQYF